This T cell receptor (beta chain) was sequenced for a study of monozygotic twins with inflammatory bowel disease. Reanalyzing the 5' RACE reads, TCRdb keeps one entry per CDR3 protein, without DNA. The table lists 200,000 to 250,000 distinct CDR3 sequences. Study-wide points: Varied immunosuppressive treatments among patients may have increased repertoire variability. IBD patients shared fewer clonotypes with other individuals than healthy twins, especially patients with disease activity signs. Among IBD patients, TCRbeta diversity (inverse Simpson) was lower than in healthy co-twins.

Collection of a 2.5 ml blood sample took place per donor. Comments on this clonotype: Its antigen is not identified.

The CDR3 covers 14 residues. Germline assignment: CDR1 MNHEY and CDR2 SMNVEV (reference sequence). Input material: blood. V and J are TRBV27 and TRBJ1-1; no DNA is available, so the TRBD1 call from TCRdb remains unchecked. This sequence was found in a human donor with ulcerative colitis or Crohn's disease, or a healthy co-twin of an affected twin (not recorded which). This CDR3 reads CASSRGGILTEAFF.